The next 3 T cell receptor beta chains were all read from a single sample in a study of T cells in Graves' hyperthyroidism and ophthalmopathy. Template material for amplifying TCR beta CDR3 regions consisted of RNA transcripts. Initially, a first-round RT-PCR of the TCR CDR3 employed the HTBI primer set. TCRdb reprocessed the multiplex PCR reads with MiXCR, giving one entry per CDR3 protein. This sample carries 400,000 to 600,000 distinct CDR3 sequences, about 16% of them seen once, and the ten largest clones take approximately 30%. Source material: blood. The receptors stem from a woman in her twenties or thirties with Graves' ophthalmopathy.

This clonotype appeared a few times. The rearrangement uses TRBV12-5 and TRBJ1-2; D is possibly TRBD1 (6 bases). CDR3 length equals 12 residues. V lost 6 bases and J lost 4, with 9 bases in between. From germline, CDR1 is LGHNT and CDR2 FRNRAP. CDR3 sequence reads: CASGGGIYGYTF. For the CDR3, the DNA is TGTGCTAGTGGAGGGGGAATCTATGGCTACACCTTC. Looking up the rest from reference TRBV12-5 and TRBJ1-2 gives the full variable domain: DARVTQTPRHKVTEMGQEVTMRCQPILGHNTVFWYRQTMMQGLELLAYFRNRAPLDDSGMPKDRFSAEMPDATLATLKIQPSEPRDSAVYFCASGGGIYGYTFGSGTRLTVV.

The rearrangement joins TRBV20-1 to TRBJ1-2; D not resolved. Germline V gene data show CDR1 as DFQATT and CDR2 as SNEGSKA (reference sequence). This CDR3 spans 12 amino acids. Trimming removed 2 bases from V and 5 bases from J, with 9 bases in between. As DNA, the CDR3 is TGCAGTGCTAGAACCGGCTCATATGGCTACACCTTC. Protein: CSARTGSYGYTF.

In this sample, this clonotype turned up a few times. The genes are TRBV5-1 and TRBJ2-2; TRBD1 matches 7 bases. CDR3 length: 15 residues. Germline values: CDR1 SGHRS, CDR2 YFSETQ. J lost 5 bases, V lost 0 bases, and 4 bases had no gene match. CDR3 residues: CASSLALDRTGELFF. CDR3 in DNA: TGCGCCAGCAGCTTGGCCCTGGACAGGACCGGGGAGCTGTTTTTT.